This T cell receptor (beta chain) was obtained from a study of T cell responses to AZD1222 COVID-19 vaccine. At the level of the study: Both about-4-week and about-12-week second-dose recipients were combined. Study outcomes and limitations: After the peak T cell response, and only then, were repertoires sampled. Spike was spanned by vaccine-associated CD4 TCRs, which were dominant at 160-218 and 743-854.

Generated by immunoSEQ multiplex PCR, the TCRdb table keeps only in-frame clones and is missing some. The table lists 95,000 to 150,000 clones, around 92% of them singletons. CDR3 length equals 20 residues. CDR1 and CDR2 (germline): SGHAT, FQNNGV. Trimming took 0 bases from V and 8 from J, leaving 31 bases between them. On this clone: Antigen: not known.

The V and J genes are TRBV11-2 and TRBJ1-2; D may be TRBD1 (5 bases). The sequence came from an adult in good health. The source was peripheral blood, collected on day 0 of AZD1222 vaccination. Written as DNA, the CDR3 is TGTGCCAGCAGCTTAGATCCGGGGCCGAGGACAACGCCAACTTATTCGGGCTACACCTTC. Encoded protein: CASSLDPGPRTTPTYSGYTF.